These 25 T cell receptor beta chains came from one sample sequenced in a study of T cell clusters in autoimmune cytopenias. Tens of thousands of genome equivalents of blood DNA were amplified for TRB. TRB rearrangements were amplified by touch-down multiplex PCR with mixed TRB-A/B primers. TCRdb reprocessed the multiplex PCR reads; each CDR3 protein has one entry and no DNA is given. Listed are around 4,300 distinct CDR3 sequences; around 20% falls within the top ten. The same specimen was also included in a second study, on T cell repertoires in aging, cancer and after chemotherapy.

The sequencing sample was made of peripheral blood. The receptors come from a human donor in good health.

This clonotype is called medium-sized based on its frequency. The CDR3 here is CASSPGTGGRGETQYF. V is TRBV5-4 and J is TRBJ2-5; TCRdb proposes TRBD1, but this gene call is untestable without DNA. Germline loops: CDR1 SGHNT, CDR2 YYREEE (reference sequence). There are 16 residues in the CDR3.

By frequency, this clonotype is medium-sized (0.01 to 0.1%). The gene calls are TRBV29-1 and TRBJ1-2. CDR3 length: 14 amino acids. CDR1 is SQVTM and CDR2 is ANQGSEA in the germline V gene. The CDR3 region is CSVGGQNPNYGYTF.

This clonotype is labeled medium-sized based on frequency. This chain links TRBV6-1 with TRBJ1-2; the D call from TCRdb, TRBD1, cannot be confirmed without DNA. The CDR3 has 14 residues. Germline V lookup: CDR1 MNHNS, CDR2 SASEGT. The CDR3 sequence: CASSINRGDYGYTF.

The chain is built from TRBV12-3 or TRBV12-4 and TRBJ2-1; TCRdb names TRBD2, which stays unverified in the absence of DNA. The length of the CDR3 is 13 residues. CDR3 sequence: CASSSSLAGGEFF.

This clonotype is deemed medium-sized (0.01 to 0.1%) by its frequency. This rearrangement joins TRBV19 to TRBJ1-5; without DNA, the TCRdb call of TRBD1 cannot be checked. Germline V CDR1 and CDR2: LNHDA, SQIVND (reference sequence). The CDR3 has 14 amino acids. CDR3 sequence reads: CASSNRGLKEPQHF.

This clonotype shows up as medium-sized (0.01 to 0.1%) by frequency. The J gene is TRBJ1-5, the V gene TRBV6-1; TCRdb picks TRBD1, but there is no DNA to check that call. Germline V CDR1 and CDR2: MNHNS, SASEGT. This CDR3 has 14 amino acids. CDR3 residues: CASSGTGFVQPQHF.

The gene calls are TRBV5-1 and TRBJ2-1. The CDR3 is 12 amino acids. In germline, CDR1 is SGHRS, CDR2 YFSETQ. CDR3 sequence reads: CASSLAGNLQFF.

This chain links TRBV20-1 with TRBJ1-3; lacking DNA, the TRBD1 call made by TCRdb goes unchecked. CDR1 and CDR2 from the germline V gene are DFQATT and SNEGSKA (reference sequence). The length of the CDR3 is 14 residues. CDR3 in amino acids: CSAPDRVNGNTIYF.

This clonotype ranks as medium-sized (0.01 to 0.1%) in terms of frequency. This rearrangement joins TRBV30 to TRBJ1-1; with no DNA, the TCRdb D assignment of TRBD1 cannot be verified. CDR1 is GTSNPN, CDR2 SVGIG, per germline (reference sequence). The CDR3 is 13 residues long. The CDR3 here is CAWSVTGGTEAFF. Filled out from reference TRBV30 and TRBJ1-1, the complete variable domain reads SQTIHQWPATLVQPVGSPLSLECTVEGTSNPNLYWYRQAAGRGLQLLFYSVGIGQISSEVPQNLSASRPQDRQFILSSKKLLLSDSGFYLCAWSVTGGTEAFFGQGTRLTVV.

By frequency, this clonotype is medium-sized. The rearrangement links TRBV18 to TRBJ1-4. Germline CDR1 reads KGHSH; CDR2 reads LQKENI. The CDR3 is 17 residues long. This CDR3 is CASSKASLVATNEKLFF.

This clonotype is labeled medium-sized (0.01 to 0.1%) based on frequency. This rearrangement joins TRBV30 to TRBJ1-5; TCRdb selects TRBD1, and the lack of DNA leaves this call unchecked. Germline V gene lookup returns CDR1 GTSNPN and CDR2 SVGIG (reference sequence). CDR3 length: 13 amino acids. This chain's CDR3 is CAWSRQGRQPQHF.

This clonotype registers medium-sized by frequency. The chain uses TRBV5-1 and TRBJ1-5; the TCRdb D gene call, TRBD1, has no DNA to confirm it. CDR1 is SGHRS and CDR2 is YFSETQ in the germline V gene. The CDR3 loop spans 19 amino acids. The CDR3 sequence: CASSWETGQEVFKGEPQHF.

V usage is TRBV24-1 and J usage is TRBJ2-3; absent DNA, TCRdb's TRBD1 call cannot be checked. Germline CDR1 KGHDR, CDR2 SFDVKD. CDR3 length: 14 amino acids. The CDR3 spells CATSAVGGGDTQYF.

The chain links TRBV5-1 to TRBJ1-6; lacking DNA, the TRBD1 call made by TCRdb goes unchecked. CDR3 length: 15 residues. Germline V gives CDR1 SGHRS, CDR2 YFSETQ. The CDR3 loop reads CASSSGDRGNSPLHF.

By frequency, this clonotype is medium-sized. The chain recombines TRBV5-4 with TRBJ2-1. CDR1 and CDR2 from the germline V gene are SGHNT and YYREEE (reference sequence). CDR3 length equals 14 residues. This chain's CDR3 is CASSSTGAYNEQFF.

By frequency, this clonotype is medium-sized. The chain links TRBV29-1 to TRBJ1-2. Germline lookup yields CDR1 SQVTM and CDR2 ANQGSEA. This CDR3 region has 12 residues. The CDR3 loop is CSVESLRDGYTF. The full variable domain, rest sourced from reference TRBV29-1 and TRBJ1-2, is SAVISQKPSRDICQRGTSLTIQCQVDSQVTMMFWYRQQPGQSLTLIATANQGSEATYESGFVIDKFPISRPNLTFSTLTVSNMSPEDSSIYLCSVESLRDGYTFGSGTRLTVV.

CDR3 sequence reads: CASSLQGASNQPQHF. The chain combines TRBV27 with TRBJ1-5; TCRdb reports TRBD1, a call that lacks DNA to check it against. Germline V CDR1 and CDR2: MNHEY, SMNVEV (reference sequence). The CDR3 has 15 amino acids.

The V and J genes are TRBV12-3 or TRBV12-4 and TRBJ2-3; lacking DNA, the TRBD1 call made by TCRdb goes unchecked. The CDR3 spans 15 residues. CDR3 residues: CASSSRNRATNTQYF.

This clonotype registers medium-sized by frequency. V and J are TRBV6-1 and TRBJ2-6; no DNA is available, so the TRBD1 call from TCRdb remains unchecked. Germline lookup yields CDR1 MNHNS and CDR2 SASEGT. This CDR3 has 18 residues. CDR3 protein: CASSEAGQGATGANVLTF.

The CDR3 protein is CASSLTQGRHTEAFF. The chain joins TRBV12-3 or TRBV12-4 to TRBJ1-1; TCRdb selects TRBD1, and the lack of DNA leaves this call unchecked. CDR3 size: 15 residues.

The chain couples TRBV5-4 to TRBJ2-7; no DNA is available, so the TRBD1 call from TCRdb remains unchecked. The CDR3 length is 16 residues. Germline loops: CDR1 SGHNT, CDR2 YYREEE (reference sequence). Here the CDR3 reads CASSPDRGQTSYEQYF.

V and J are TRBV5-1 and TRBJ1-1; TCRdb names TRBD1, which stays unverified in the absence of DNA. The CDR3 extends over 14 amino acids. CDR1 SGHRS and CDR2 YFSETQ come from the germline V gene. The CDR3 is CASSFEAGGDPAFF.

The chain carries TRBV5-1 and TRBJ1-1; TCRdb's assignment of TRBD1 cannot be checked, as there is no DNA. Germline CDR1 is SGHRS and CDR2 is YFSETQ. The CDR3 extends over 15 amino acids. The CDR3 here is CASSLGQGSHTEAFF.

Its frequency marks this clonotype as medium-sized (0.01 to 0.1%). The chain uses TRBV19 and TRBJ1-5; the TCRdb D gene call, TRBD1, has no DNA to confirm it. The germline gives CDR1 LNHDA, CDR2 SQIVND (reference sequence). This CDR3 spans 14 amino acids. CDR3: CASGGPGGNQPQHF.

The rearrangement uses TRBV5-1 and TRBJ2-3; TCRdb picks TRBD1, but there is no DNA to check that call. CDR3 size: 14 residues. Per germline, CDR1 SGHRS and CDR2 YFSETQ. The CDR3 protein is CASSTDRGTDTQYF. Filled out from reference TRBV5-1 and TRBJ2-3, the complete variable domain reads KAGVTQTPRYLIKTRGQQVTLSCSPISGHRSVSWYQQTPGQGLQFLFEYFSETQRNKGNFPGRFSGRQFSNSRSEMNVSTLELGDSALYLCASSTDRGTDTQYFGPGTRLTVL.